This T cell receptor beta chain was captured by sequencing in a study of cytomegalovirus exposure and HLA in healthy donors. The PCR used 60 Vbeta and 13 Jbeta primers. Source study methods: Later, about 80 million unique TCR beta chains were counted in an analysis, and roughly 11 million of them were shared. Sequencing was performed with immunoSEQ multiplex PCR; in TCRdb, only in-frame clones are kept and a portion is missing. V and J calls plus clone size are reproduced from that table; the DNA served to infer D and trimming. The sample has over 150,000 clones; approximately 78% are singletons. V shed 5 bases and J 5 bases; nucleotides not matched to a gene: 6. Germline V gene data show CDR1 as LNHDA and CDR2 as SQIVND (reference sequence). The CDR3 consists of 14 residues.

This rearrangement joins TRBV19 to TRBJ2-5, with 9 bases that match TRBD2. The specimen sequenced was PBMCs. The TCR sequence derives from a woman aged 45-60 years in good health and CMV-seropositive. In DNA, the CDR3 is TGTGCCAGTAGTGCCCGACTAGCGGCGGAGACCCAGTACTTC. Translating it yields CASSARLAAETQYF.